The 29 T cell receptor beta chains below come from one sample, sequenced in a study of cytomegalovirus exposure and HLA in healthy donors. Primers included in the PCR were 60 Vbeta and 13 Jbeta primers. Assay: immunoSEQ multiplex PCR; the TCRdb copy retains only in-frame clones and omits some. The repertoire table contains about 41,000 clones. The sequencing sample was made of PBMCs. Receptors originate from a man aged 25 to 40 in good health and CMV-seronegative.

This chain uses TRBV16 with TRBJ2-1; 9 positions agree with TRBD1. CDR1 and CDR2 (germline): KGHSY, FQNENV. The CDR3 contains 15 residues. J gave up 0 bases and V 3 bases, and 0 bases lay outside the gene matches. The CDR3 protein is CASSQGQGSYNEQFF. CDR3 nucleotides: TGTGCCAGCAGCCAGGGACAGGGCTCCTACAATGAGCAGTTCTTC.

The CDR3 DNA is TGCGCCAGCAGCCCAATGGGCCTAGCGGGGGGGGAGACCCAGTACTTC. Encoded protein: CASSPMGLAGGETQYF. This chain links TRBV4-3 with TRBJ2-5, with TRBD2 identical over 12 bases. Germline trimming cut 4 bases from V and 5 bases from J; bases unmatched to any gene: 8. This CDR3 contains 16 residues. The germline V gene has CDR1 LGHNA and CDR2 YSLEER.

The chain recombines TRBV7-2 with TRBJ1-1; 7 nucleotides match TRBD1. The CDR3 extends over 15 amino acids. Per germline, CDR1 SGHTA and CDR2 FQGNSA. Trimming removed 6 bases from V and 0 bases from J; junction bases left unmatched: 7. The CDR3 protein is CASRRTGTVNTEAFF. For the CDR3, the DNA is TGTGCCAGCAGAAGAACTGGGACAGTGAACACTGAAGCTTTCTTT. The variable domain in full, completed from reference TRBV7-2 and TRBJ1-1, reads GAGVSQSPSNKVTEKGKDVELRCDPISGHTALYWYRQSLGQGLEFLIYFQGNSAPDKSGLPSDRFSAERTGGSVSTLTIQRTQQEDSAVYLCASRRTGTVNTEAFFGQGTRLTVV.

The chain links TRBV27 to TRBJ1-5; no firm D call. This CDR3 spans 13 amino acids. Trimming left V 5 bases short and J 6 bases short, with 11 bases between. In germline, CDR1 is MNHEY, CDR2 SMNVEV (reference sequence). The CDR3 region is CASSKQISQPQHF. CDR3 nucleotide sequence: TGTGCCAGCAGTAAACAGATCAGTCAGCCCCAGCATTTT.

V gene TRBV9 combines with J gene TRBJ1-1, with a tentative D call TRBD1 (5 bases). The V end lost 4 bases, the J end lost 1 base, and 14 bases lay between the germline ends. Looked up from germline, CDR1 is SGDLS and CDR2 is YYNGEE. The CDR3 has 15 residues. The DNA for the CDR3 is TGTGCCAGCAGCCCAGAGGACAAATCGAACACTGAAGCTTTCTTT. This encodes CASSPEDKSNTEAFF.

The V and J genes are TRBV4-1 and TRBJ2-7; D call uncertain. Trimming cost V 0 bases and J 9 bases, with 9 bases left between them. Germline V gene sequence: CDR1 MGHRA, CDR2 YSYEKL. The CDR3 contains 12 residues. Written as DNA, the CDR3 is TGCGCCAGCAGCCAAGATCAGAAAAGGCAGTACTTC. Translating it yields CASSQDQKRQYF.

The genes are TRBV7-9 and TRBJ2-7, with 7 positions matching TRBD1. The germline V gene encodes CDR1 SEHNR and CDR2 FQNEAQ (reference sequence). V shed 4 bases, J shed 0 bases, and the junction held 9 bases outside the gene matches. This CDR3 is 16 amino acids long. As DNA, the CDR3 is TGTGCCAGCAGCTCCAACCTACAGGGGTCCTCCTACGAGCAGTACTTC. It yields the protein CASSSNLQGSSYEQYF.

V is TRBV6-5 and J is TRBJ2-1; 8 bases line up with TRBD2. Germline values: CDR1 MNHEY, CDR2 SVGAGI. J was trimmed by 4 bases and V by 6 bases; bases with no gene match: 5. This CDR3 comprises 14 residues. In DNA form, the CDR3 reads TGTGCCAGCAGGGCCAGCGGGGGATACAATGAGCAGTTCTTC. The encoded protein is CASRASGGYNEQFF.

The rearrangement joins TRBV27 to TRBJ1-2, with 9 bases matching TRBD1. CDR3 length: 14 residues. Germline values: CDR1 MNHEY, CDR2 SMNVEV (reference sequence). Trimming at V came to 7 bases and at J to 5 bases, leaving 8 bases not matched to a gene. Here the CDR3 reads CASKKRDRDYGYTF. The CDR3 DNA reads as TGTGCCAGCAAAAAACGGGACAGGGATTATGGCTACACCTTC.

The chain is built from TRBV7-9 and TRBJ2-7, with D maybe TRBD1 (6 bases). The V end lost 5 bases, the J end lost 8 bases, and 13 bases lay between the germline ends. Per germline, CDR1 SEHNR and CDR2 FQNEAQ (reference sequence). CDR3 length: 12 residues. CDR3 sequence (DNA): TGTGCCAGCAGCCTCGGACAGCGGAAGCAGTACTTC. As protein: CASSLGQRKQYF.

This chain uses TRBV4-2 with TRBJ2-1; TRBD2 matches at 12 bases. This CDR3 contains 15 residues. Germline assignment: CDR1 LGHNA and CDR2 YNFKEQ. V dropped 4 bases and J dropped 3; count of bases not matched to a gene: 1. This chain's CDR3 is CASSPTSGSYNEQFF. The CDR3 DNA follows: TGTGCCAGCAGCCCGACTAGCGGGAGCTACAATGAGCAGTTCTTC.

The chain combines TRBV7-2 with TRBJ1-6; the match to TRBD1 covers 11 bases. Trimming took 5 bases from V and 9 from J; bases not matched to a gene: 3. CDR1 is SGHTA, CDR2 FQGNSA, per germline. The CDR3 is 14 residues long. The CDR3 here is CASSPGQGASPLHF. CDR3 nucleotide sequence: TGTGCCAGCAGCCCTGGACAGGGGGCTTCACCCCTCCACTTT.

V gene TRBV11-2 combines with J gene TRBJ1-2; TRBD1 might be the D (6 bases). CDR3 size: 13 residues. CDR1 and CDR2 from the germline V gene are SGHAT and FQNNGV. V lost 6 bases to trimming and J lost 13 bases, with 21 bases between them. CDR3 sequence: CASRRSQGPRLTF. CDR3 DNA: TGTGCCAGCAGGAGAAGCCAGGGGCCGCGCCTCACCTTC. The variable domain in full, completed from reference TRBV11-2 and TRBJ1-2, reads EAGVAQSPRYKIIEKRQSVAFWCNPISGHATLYWYQQILGQGPKLLIQFQNNGVVDDSQLPKDRFSAERLKGVDSTLKIQPAKLEDSAVYLCASRRSQGPRLTFGSGTRLTVV.

DNA for the CDR3: TGTGCCAGCAGCGTAGCGGGACAGGCCAATGAGCAGTTCTTC. It yields the protein CASSVAGQANEQFF. The chain joins TRBV9 to TRBJ2-1; 8 bases fit TRBD1. CDR3 length: 14 residues. Germline V gene data show CDR1 as SGDLS and CDR2 as YYNGEE. V lost 0 bases and J lost 6; bases outside the gene matches: 2.

This chain links TRBV19 with TRBJ2-1; 13 bases are a match to TRBD2. The CDR3 sequence is 15 residues long. V was clipped by 8 bases and J by 3 bases; unmatched bases: 4. Germline CDR1 reads LNHDA; CDR2 reads SQIVND (reference sequence). CDR3 loop: CASGGTSGNYNEQFF. CDR3 nucleotide sequence: TGTGCCAGTGGGGGGACTAGCGGGAACTACAATGAGCAGTTCTTC.

J is TRBJ2-1 and V is TRBV6-5, with 11 bases that match TRBD2. The CDR3 contains 16 residues. Germline CDR1 reads MNHEY; CDR2 reads SVGAGI. J gave up 8 bases and V 4 bases, and 10 bases lay outside the gene matches. The CDR3 here is CASSSLTSGSLYEQFF. The CDR3 DNA sequence: TGTGCCAGCAGTTCCCTCACTAGCGGGAGTCTCTATGAGCAGTTCTTC.

DNA for the CDR3: TGCGCCAGCAGGGATAGAATAGCGGGAGGCATTACCTACGAGCAGTACTTC. Encoded protein: CASRDRIAGGITYEQYF. This chain joins TRBV5-1 and TRBJ2-7, with 10 bases lining up with TRBD2. The CDR3 has 17 amino acids. Germline-derived CDR1 and CDR2 are SGHRS and YFSETQ. Trimming took 5 bases from V and 2 from J; bases not matched to a gene: 13.

The V gene is TRBV9, the J gene TRBJ2-5; D is perhaps TRBD1 (6 bases). This CDR3 is built from 15 residues. The germline gives CDR1 SGDLS, CDR2 YYNGEE. V lost 3 bases and J lost 4, with 16 bases in between. The CDR3 DNA follows: TGTGCCAGCAGCGCAGCTGCAGGACAGAGAGAGACCCAGTACTTC. Protein product: CASSAAAGQRETQYF.

V gene TRBV7-9 combines with J gene TRBJ2-2; 7 bases map to TRBD1. The CDR3 is 15 amino acids. J lost 2 bases, V lost 6 bases, and 6 bases had no gene match. Germline CDR1 and CDR2: SEHNR and FQNEAQ (reference sequence). The chain's CDR3 is CASSHDRANTGELFF. The CDR3 DNA follows: TGTGCCAGCAGTCATGACAGGGCAAACACCGGGGAGCTGTTTTTT. The whole variable domain, filled in from reference TRBV7-9 and TRBJ2-2, reads DTGVSQNPRHKITKRGQNVTFRCDPISEHNRLYWYRQTLGQGPEFLTYFQNEAQLEKSRLLSDRFSAERPKGSFSTLEIQRTEQGDSAMYLCASSHDRANTGELFFGEGSRLTVL.

The chain has TRBV12-5 and TRBJ2-1; possible D gene TRBD1, 6 bases. Germline-derived CDR1 and CDR2 are LGHNT and FRNRAP. The V and J ends lost 3 bases and 2 bases respectively, with 11 bases between them. This CDR3 region has 15 residues. The CDR3 is CASGLTGLPYNEQFF. In nucleotides, the CDR3 is TGTGCTAGTGGTTTAACAGGGTTACCCTACAATGAGCAGTTCTTC.

The gene calls are TRBV6-5 and TRBJ2-7; D is perhaps TRBD1 (5 bases). The CDR3 spans 15 residues. Trimming stripped 7 bases from V and 0 bases from J, with 16 bases between. The germline CDR1 and CDR2 sequences are MNHEY and SVGAGI. CDR3 nucleotide sequence: TGTGCCAGCACCAATGGCAGGGCAAGCTCCTACGAGCAGTACTTC. Protein: CASTNGRASSYEQYF.

V gene TRBV6-6 combines with J gene TRBJ2-7, with a possible D match to TRBD1 (5 bases). The germline CDR1 and CDR2 sequences are MNHNY and SVGAGI (reference sequence). V dropped 6 bases and J dropped 0 bases, with 12 bases sitting between them. This CDR3 contains 14 residues. The CDR3 region has the DNA TGTGCCAGCAGCCTCCTAGGGGACTCCTACGAGCAGTACTTC. The encoded protein is CASSLLGDSYEQYF.

The gene calls are TRBV6-6 and TRBJ1-6; possible D gene TRBD1, 5 bases. This CDR3 has 14 amino acids. The V and J ends lost 6 bases and 7 bases respectively, with 13 bases between them. Per germline, CDR1 MNHNY and CDR2 SVGAGI (reference sequence). The CDR3 coding sequence is TGTGCCAGCAGCCCTGTGGGGGGGAATTCACCCCTCCACTTT. Encoded protein: CASSPVGGNSPLHF.

The rearrangement links TRBV5-8 to TRBJ1-5, with 7 bases lining up with TRBD1. CDR1 is SGHTS, CDR2 YDEGEE, per germline. CDR3 length equals 13 residues. Trimming cost V 4 bases and J 5 bases; bases outside gene matches: 3. CDR3 sequence reads: CASSTDRDQPQHF. The CDR3 DNA reads as TGTGCCAGCAGCACTGACAGGGATCAGCCCCAGCATTTT.

This chain uses TRBV5-6 with TRBJ2-1, with D possibly matching TRBD2 (5 bases). Germline lookup yields CDR1 SGHDT and CDR2 YYEEEE. Trimming took off 4 bases at V and 5 bases at J, with 10 bases between the two ends. The CDR3 length is 13 residues. In DNA, the CDR3 is TGTGCCAGCAGCCTAGCTACCGACAATGAGCAGTTCTTC. Protein product: CASSLATDNEQFF.

J is TRBJ2-3 and V is TRBV4-2, with 7 bases aligning to TRBD2. The trim removed 0 bases at V and 1 base at J, leaving 1 base unmatched. The CDR3 is made up of 15 amino acids. CDR1 is LGHNA and CDR2 is YNFKEQ in the germline V gene. The CDR3 nucleotides read TGTGCCAGCAGCCAAGAGGGGGGGGGCACAGATACGCAGTATTTT. It is translated as CASSQEGGGTDTQYF.

To note about this clone: This CDR3 is also generated by other DNA sequences in the sample. The chain recombines TRBV6-5 with TRBJ1-1; D ambiguous. The germline V gene has CDR1 MNHEY and CDR2 SVGAGI. Trimming removed 3 bases from V and 1 base from J, with 6 bases in between. CDR3 length equals 13 residues. Here the CDR3 DNA reads TGTGCCAGCAGTTATGGAGGGAACACTGAAGCTTTCTTT. Protein product: CASSYGGNTEAFF.

The chain recombines TRBV5-6 with TRBJ2-7; a possible D gene is TRBD2 (6 bases). Germline CDR1 is SGHDT and CDR2 is YYEEEE. Trimming removed 2 bases at V and 6 bases at J, with 9 bases between. CDR3 length: 12 residues. The CDR3 protein is CASSFGRSEQYF. CDR3 nucleotide sequence: TGTGCCAGCAGCTTTGGGAGGAGCGAGCAGTACTTC.

V is TRBV6-4 and J is TRBJ2-1; the match to TRBD2 covers 16 bases. The CDR3 has 16 amino acids. Germline CDR1 MRHNA, CDR2 SNTAGT. The V gene end was trimmed by 2 bases and the J gene end by 5 bases; junction bases not matched to a gene: 0. CDR3 bases: TGTGCCAGCAGTGACGGGACTAGCGGGGGGGACAATGAGCAGTTCTTC. This sequence encodes CASSDGTSGGDNEQFF.